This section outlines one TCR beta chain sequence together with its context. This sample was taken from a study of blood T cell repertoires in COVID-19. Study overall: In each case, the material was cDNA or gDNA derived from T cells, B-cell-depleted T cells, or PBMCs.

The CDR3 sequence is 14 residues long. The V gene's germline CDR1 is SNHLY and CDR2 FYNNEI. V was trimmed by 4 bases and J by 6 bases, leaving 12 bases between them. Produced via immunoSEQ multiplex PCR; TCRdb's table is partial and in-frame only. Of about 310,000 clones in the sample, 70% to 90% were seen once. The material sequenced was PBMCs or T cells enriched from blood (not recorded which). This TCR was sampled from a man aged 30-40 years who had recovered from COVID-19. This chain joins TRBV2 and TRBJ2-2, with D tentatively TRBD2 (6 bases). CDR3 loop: CASSVPSVAGELFF. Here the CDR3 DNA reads TGTGCCAGCAGTGTACCTAGCGTGGCCGGGGAGCTGTTTTTT.